A selection of T cell receptor beta chains follows, all from one sample in a study of shared clonotypes between healthy human individuals. Clones were read by immunoSEQ multiplex PCR, and TCRdb kept only the in-frame ones, dropping some. Of approximately 710,000 clones in the sample, roughly 87% were seen once. The specimen sequenced was memory CD8+ T cells from PBMCs. These receptors came from a man aged 18 to 29 in good health. Some clones in this sample may be carry-over from other donors' samples. CDR3s leave out the opening cysteine and the closing phenylalanine or tryptophan.

V: TRBV7-9; J: TRBJ2-5; CDR3: ASSLSRQETQY
V: TRBV25-1; J: TRBJ2-1; CDR3: ASTFSSYNEQF
V: TRBV11-2; J: TRBJ2-7; CDR3: ASSLGAYEQY
V: TRBV5-1; J: TRBJ1-1; CDR3: ASSLEQGFMNTEAF
V: TRBV4-2; J: TRBJ2-6; CDR3: ASSQTRGQGAPVLT
V: TRBV28; J: TRBJ2-1; CDR3: ASSLLAGYNEQF
V: TRBV6-1; J: TRBJ2-1; CDR3: ASSETSSPADEQF
V: TRBV11-3; J: TRBJ2-1; CDR3: ASSSREGPRINEQF
V: TRBV4-1; J: TRBJ1-4; CDR3: ASSTGREKLF
V: TRBV9; J: TRBJ2-7; CDR3: ASSPQGPYEQY
V: TRBV27; J: TRBJ1-5; CDR3: ASSWTGWQPQH
V: TRBV9; J: TRBJ2-7; CDR3: ASSVGVGISYEQY
V: TRBV4-1; J: TRBJ1-2; CDR3: ASSQVIPARGYT
V: TRBV6-6; J: TRBJ1-1; CDR3: ASSVGSLNTEAF
V: TRBV7-9; J: TRBJ2-1; CDR3: ASILLADSSYNEQF
V: TRBV6-7; J: TRBJ2-7; CDR3: ASSGGDEQY
V: TRBV5-1; J: TRBJ1-1; CDR3: ASSLEGSLDTEAF
V: TRBV5-4; J: TRBJ1-5; CDR3: ASSPDRGSNQPQH
V: TRBV27; J: TRBJ2-1; CDR3: ASSPGTSGRRMF
V: TRBV27; J: TRBJ2-3; CDR3: ASSLLLSDPSTDTQY
V: TRBV18; J: TRBJ2-1; CDR3: ASSPWRTDYNEQF
V: TRBV27; J: TRBJ2-7; CDR3: ASGQNSRRGEQY
V: TRBV19; J: TRBJ1-1; CDR3: ASSVRALWTEAF
V: TRBV28; J: TRBJ2-1; CDR3: ASSNLNPADDEQF
V: TRBV4-3; J: TRBJ1-1; CDR3: ASSQDWTEPGTQAF
V: TRBV12-5; J: TRBJ2-7; CDR3: ASGLVLGQLNEQY
V: TRBV5-1; J: TRBJ1-4; CDR3: ASSLTGGDGEKLF
V: TRBV6-5; J: TRBJ1-5; CDR3: ASSYSGEGNQPQH
V: TRBV7-9; J: TRBJ1-4; CDR3: ASRIAAPNEKLF
V: TRBV6-6; J: TRBJ2-7; CDR3: ASSYEDRSYEQY
V: TRBV5-4; J: TRBJ2-5; CDR3: ASSLGVGGYQETQY
V: TRBV11-2; J: TRBJ2-7; CDR3: ATAGQAYEQY
V: TRBV9; J: TRBJ1-2; CDR3: ASSVDRDRGRPLYGYT
V: TRBV19; J: TRBJ1-1; CDR3: ASSIIGGDTEAF
V: TRBV27; J: TRBJ2-1; CDR3: ASSPISPGGIGYNEQF
V: TRBV2; J: TRBJ1-2; CDR3: ASSDTASGYT
V: TRBV11-2; J: TRBJ2-1; CDR3: ASSLAVRGDYNEQF
V: TRBV27; J: TRBJ2-2; CDR3: ASSLQGQVGELF
V: TRBV7-8; J: TRBJ2-7; CDR3: ASSLRRLDYEQY
V: TRBV7-8; J: TRBJ1-2; CDR3: ASSMGGNYGYT
V: TRBV7-9; J: TRBJ2-7; CDR3: ASSPEGREVSYEQY
V: TRBV19; J: TRBJ1-4; CDR3: ASQPKSTGENEKLF
V: TRBV27; J: TRBJ2-7; CDR3: ASSPTDSLIYEQY
V: TRBV7-9; J: TRBJ1-5; CDR3: ASSSSGETSNQPQH
V: TRBV20-1; J: TRBJ1-2; CDR3: SAYNGYT
V: TRBV27; J: TRBJ2-5; CDR3: ASSESNLQQETQY
V: TRBV9; J: TRBJ2-1; CDR3: ASSGGGVRSYNEQF
V: TRBV27; J: TRBJ2-7; CDR3: ASSLLTQGSEQY